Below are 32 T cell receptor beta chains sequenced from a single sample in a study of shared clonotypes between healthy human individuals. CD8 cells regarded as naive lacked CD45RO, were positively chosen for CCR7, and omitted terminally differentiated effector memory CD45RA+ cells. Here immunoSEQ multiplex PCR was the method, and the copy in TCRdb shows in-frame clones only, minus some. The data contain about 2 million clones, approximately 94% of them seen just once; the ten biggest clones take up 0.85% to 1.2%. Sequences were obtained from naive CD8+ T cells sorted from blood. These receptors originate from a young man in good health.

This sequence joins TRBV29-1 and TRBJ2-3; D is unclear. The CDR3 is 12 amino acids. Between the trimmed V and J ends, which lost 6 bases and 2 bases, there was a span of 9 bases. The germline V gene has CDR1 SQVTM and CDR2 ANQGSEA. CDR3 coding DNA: TGCAGCGTCCAGACTTACACAGATACGCAGTATTTT. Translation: CSVQTYTDTQYF.

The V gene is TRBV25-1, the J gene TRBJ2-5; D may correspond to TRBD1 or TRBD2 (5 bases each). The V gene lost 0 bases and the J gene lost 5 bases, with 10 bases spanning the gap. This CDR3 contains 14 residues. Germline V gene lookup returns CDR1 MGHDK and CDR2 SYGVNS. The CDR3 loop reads CASSEYQGEETQYF. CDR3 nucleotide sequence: TGTGCCAGCAGTGAATATCAAGGGGAGGAGACCCAGTACTTC. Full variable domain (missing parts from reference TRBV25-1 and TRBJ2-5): EADIYQTPRYLVIGTGKKITLECSQTMGHDKMYWYQQDPGMELHLIHYSYGVNSTEKGDLSSESTVSRIRTEHFPLTLESARPSHTSQYLCASSEYQGEETQYFGPGTRLLVL.

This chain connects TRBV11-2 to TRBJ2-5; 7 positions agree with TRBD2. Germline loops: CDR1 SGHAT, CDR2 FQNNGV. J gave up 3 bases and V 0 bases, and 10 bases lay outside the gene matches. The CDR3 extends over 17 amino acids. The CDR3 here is CASSLDGPAGTKETQYF. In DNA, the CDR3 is TGTGCCAGCAGCTTAGATGGACCAGCGGGGACGAAAGAGACCCAGTACTTC. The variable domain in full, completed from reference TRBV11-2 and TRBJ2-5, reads EAGVAQSPRYKIIEKRQSVAFWCNPISGHATLYWYQQILGQGPKLLIQFQNNGVVDDSQLPKDRFSAERLKGVDSTLKIQPAKLEDSAVYLCASSLDGPAGTKETQYFGPGTRLLVL.

The CDR3 region has the DNA TGTGCCAGCAGCTTTGGTTTCGGGACACTGGGTTACGAGCAGTACTTC. Protein sequence: CASSFGFGTLGYEQYF. V usage is TRBV7-2 and J usage is TRBJ2-7, with TRBD1 as a possible D gene (6 bases). Trimming removed 3 bases from V and 4 bases from J, with 19 bases in between. The CDR3 length is 16 residues. CDR1 SGHTA and CDR2 FQGNSA come from the germline V gene.

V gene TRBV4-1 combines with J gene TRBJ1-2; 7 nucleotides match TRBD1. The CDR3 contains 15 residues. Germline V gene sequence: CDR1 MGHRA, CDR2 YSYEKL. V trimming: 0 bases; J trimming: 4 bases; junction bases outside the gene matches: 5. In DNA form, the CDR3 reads TGCGCCAGCAGCCAAGATCTTGGACAGGCCTATGGCTACACCTTC. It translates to CASSQDLGQAYGYTF.

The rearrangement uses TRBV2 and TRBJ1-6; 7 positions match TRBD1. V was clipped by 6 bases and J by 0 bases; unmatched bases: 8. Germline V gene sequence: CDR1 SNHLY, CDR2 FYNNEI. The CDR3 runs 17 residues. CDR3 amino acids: CASRISQGSSYNSPLHF. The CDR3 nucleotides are TGTGCCAGCAGAATCTCACAGGGGAGCTCCTATAATTCACCCCTCCACTTT.

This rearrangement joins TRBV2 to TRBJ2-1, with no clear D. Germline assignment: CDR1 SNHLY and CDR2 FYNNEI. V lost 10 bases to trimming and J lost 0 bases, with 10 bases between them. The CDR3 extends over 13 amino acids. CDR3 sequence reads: CATRRTSYNEQFF. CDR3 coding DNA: TGTGCCACCAGGCGTACCTCCTACAATGAGCAGTTCTTC. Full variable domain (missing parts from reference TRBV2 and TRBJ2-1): EPEVTQTPSHQVTQMGQEVILRCVPISNHLYFYWYRQILGQKVEFLVSFYNNEISEKSEIFDDQFSVERPDGSNFTLKIRSTKLEDSAMYFCATRRTSYNEQFFGPGTRLTVL.

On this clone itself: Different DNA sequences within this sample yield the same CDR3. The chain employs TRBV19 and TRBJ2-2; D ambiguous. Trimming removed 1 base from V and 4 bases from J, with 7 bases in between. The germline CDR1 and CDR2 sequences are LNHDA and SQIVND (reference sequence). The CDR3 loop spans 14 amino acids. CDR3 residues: CASSIAGVTGELFF. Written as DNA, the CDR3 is TGTGCCAGTAGTATAGCAGGAGTCACCGGGGAGCTGTTTTTT.

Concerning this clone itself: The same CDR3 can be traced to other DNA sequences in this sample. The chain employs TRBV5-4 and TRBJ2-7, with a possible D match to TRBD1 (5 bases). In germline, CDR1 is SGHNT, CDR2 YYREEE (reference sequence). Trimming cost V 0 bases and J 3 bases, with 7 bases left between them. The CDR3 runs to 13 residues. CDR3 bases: TGTGCCAGCAGCTTGGGGGGCGGCTACGAGCAGTACTTC. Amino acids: CASSLGGGYEQYF.

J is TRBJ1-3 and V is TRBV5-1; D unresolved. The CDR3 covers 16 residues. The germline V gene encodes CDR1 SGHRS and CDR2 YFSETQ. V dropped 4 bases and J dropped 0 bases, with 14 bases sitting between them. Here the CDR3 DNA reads TGCGCCAGCAGCAGTCTAGATTTAAGCTCTGGAAACACCATATATTTT. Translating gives CASSSLDLSSGNTIYF.

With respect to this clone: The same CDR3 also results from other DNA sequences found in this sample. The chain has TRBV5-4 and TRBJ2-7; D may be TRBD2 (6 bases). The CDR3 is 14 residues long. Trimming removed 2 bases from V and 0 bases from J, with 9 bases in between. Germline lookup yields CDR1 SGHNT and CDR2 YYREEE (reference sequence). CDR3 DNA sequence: TGTGCCAGCAGCTTTCGGGGGAGCTCCTACGAGCAGTACTTC. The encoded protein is CASSFRGSSYEQYF.

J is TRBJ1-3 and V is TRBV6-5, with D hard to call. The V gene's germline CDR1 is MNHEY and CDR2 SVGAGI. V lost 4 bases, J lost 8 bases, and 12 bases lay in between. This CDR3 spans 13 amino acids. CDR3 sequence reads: CASSSLPGDTIYF. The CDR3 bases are TGTGCCAGCAGTTCCCTGCCCGGGGACACCATATATTTT.

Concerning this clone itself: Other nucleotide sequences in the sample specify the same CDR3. This chain's CDR3 is CASSSSTDTQYF. CDR3 bases: TGTGCCAGCAGCTCCTCAACAGATACGCAGTATTTT. The gene calls are TRBV5-4 and TRBJ2-3; D ambiguous. The V gene lost 3 bases and the J gene lost 3 bases, with 5 bases spanning the gap. CDR3 length equals 12 residues. Germline V gene data show CDR1 as SGHNT and CDR2 as YYREEE (reference sequence).

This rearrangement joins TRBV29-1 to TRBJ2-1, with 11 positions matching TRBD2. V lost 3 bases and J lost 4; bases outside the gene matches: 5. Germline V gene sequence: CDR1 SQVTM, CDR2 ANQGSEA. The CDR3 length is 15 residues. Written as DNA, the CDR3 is TGCAGCGTTGATTTACTAGCGGGAGTATACAATGAGCAGTTCTTC. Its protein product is CSVDLLAGVYNEQFF.

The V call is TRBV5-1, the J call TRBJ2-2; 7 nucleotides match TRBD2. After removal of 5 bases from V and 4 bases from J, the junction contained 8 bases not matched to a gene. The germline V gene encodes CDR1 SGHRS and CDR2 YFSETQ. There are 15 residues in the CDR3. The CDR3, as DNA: TGCGCCAGCAGTCCGCAGCGGGGTTCCACCGGGGAGCTGTTTTTT. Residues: CASSPQRGSTGELFF.

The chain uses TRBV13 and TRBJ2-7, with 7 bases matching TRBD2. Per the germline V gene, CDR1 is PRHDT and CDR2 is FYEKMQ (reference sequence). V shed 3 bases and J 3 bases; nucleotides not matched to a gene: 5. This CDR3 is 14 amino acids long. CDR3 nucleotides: TGTGCCAGCAGCTTCCTAGCGGAGGGCTACGAGCAGTACTTC. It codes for CASSFLAEGYEQYF.

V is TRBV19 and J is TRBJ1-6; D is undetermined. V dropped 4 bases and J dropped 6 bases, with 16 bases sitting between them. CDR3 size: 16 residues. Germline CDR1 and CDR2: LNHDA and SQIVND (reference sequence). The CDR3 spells CASSNSPENFNSPLHF. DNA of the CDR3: TGTGCCAGTAGTAACAGCCCGGAGAATTTTAATTCACCCCTCCACTTT. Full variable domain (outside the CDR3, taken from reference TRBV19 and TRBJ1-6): DGGITQSPKYLFRKEGQNVTLSCEQNLNHDAMYWYRQDPGQGLRLIYYSQIVNDFQKGDIAEGYSVSREKKESFPLTVTSAQKNPTAFYLCASSNSPENFNSPLHFGNGTRLTVT.

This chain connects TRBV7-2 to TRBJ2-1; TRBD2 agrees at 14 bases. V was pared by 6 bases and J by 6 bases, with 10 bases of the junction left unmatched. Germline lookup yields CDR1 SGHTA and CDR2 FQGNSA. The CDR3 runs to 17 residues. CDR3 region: CASRGLAGELYPNEQFF. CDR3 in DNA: TGTGCCAGCAGGGGACTAGCGGGAGAATTATACCCCAATGAGCAGTTCTTC.

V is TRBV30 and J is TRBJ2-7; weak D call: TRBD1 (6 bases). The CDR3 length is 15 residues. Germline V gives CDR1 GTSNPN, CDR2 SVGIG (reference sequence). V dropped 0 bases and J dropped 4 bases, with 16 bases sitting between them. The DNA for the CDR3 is TGTGCCTGGAGTGTAATGGACAGAACCTTATACGAGCAGTACTTC. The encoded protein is CAWSVMDRTLYEQYF. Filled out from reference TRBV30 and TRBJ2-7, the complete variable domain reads SQTIHQWPATLVQPVGSPLSLECTVEGTSNPNLYWYRQAAGRGLQLLFYSVGIGQISSEVPQNLSASRPQDRQFILSSKKLLLSDSGFYLCAWSVMDRTLYEQYFGPGTRLTVT.

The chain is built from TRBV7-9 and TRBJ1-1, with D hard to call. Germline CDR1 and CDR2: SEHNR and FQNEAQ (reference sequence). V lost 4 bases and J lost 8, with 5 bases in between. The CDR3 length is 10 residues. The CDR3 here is CASSSPEAFF. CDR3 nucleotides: TGTGCCAGCAGCTCCCCCGAAGCTTTCTTT. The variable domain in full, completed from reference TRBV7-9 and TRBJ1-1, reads DTGVSQNPRHKITKRGQNVTFRCDPISEHNRLYWYRQTLGQGPEFLTYFQNEAQLEKSRLLSDRFSAERPKGSFSTLEIQRTEQGDSAMYLCASSSPEAFFGQGTRLTVV.

The CDR3 region is CASSVGLAGVEQYF. For the CDR3, the DNA is TGTGCCAGCAGCGTGGGACTAGCGGGGGTTGAGCAGTACTTC. The chain couples TRBV7-9 to TRBJ2-7, with TRBD2 matching 14 bases. Germline V CDR1 and CDR2: SEHNR, FQNEAQ (reference sequence). The CDR3 is 14 amino acids. The trim removed 5 bases at V and 7 bases at J, leaving 4 bases unmatched.

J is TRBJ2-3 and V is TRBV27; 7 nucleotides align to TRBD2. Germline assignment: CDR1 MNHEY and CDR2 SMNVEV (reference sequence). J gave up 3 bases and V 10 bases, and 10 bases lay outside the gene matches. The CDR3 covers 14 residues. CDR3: CATSRGGGTDTQYF. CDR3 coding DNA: TGTGCCACCTCCCGCGGGGGAGGAACAGATACGCAGTATTTT.

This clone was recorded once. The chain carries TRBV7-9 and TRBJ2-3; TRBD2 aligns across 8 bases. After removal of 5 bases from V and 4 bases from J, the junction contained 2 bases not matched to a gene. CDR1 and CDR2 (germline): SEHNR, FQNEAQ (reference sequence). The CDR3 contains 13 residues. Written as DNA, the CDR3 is TGTGCCAGCAGCCGGACTAGCCCAGATACGCAGTATTTT. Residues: CASSRTSPDTQYF.

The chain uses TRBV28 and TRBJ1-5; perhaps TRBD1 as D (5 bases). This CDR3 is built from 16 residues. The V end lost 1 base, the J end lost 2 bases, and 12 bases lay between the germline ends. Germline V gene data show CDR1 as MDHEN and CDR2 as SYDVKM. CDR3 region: CASSLFRAGGNQPQHF. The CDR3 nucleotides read TGTGCCAGCAGTTTATTTAGGGCGGGGGGCAATCAGCCCCAGCATTTT.

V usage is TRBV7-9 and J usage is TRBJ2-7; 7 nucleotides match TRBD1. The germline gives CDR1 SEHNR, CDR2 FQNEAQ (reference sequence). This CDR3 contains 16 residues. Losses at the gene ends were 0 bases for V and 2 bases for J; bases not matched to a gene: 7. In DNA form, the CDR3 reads TGTGCCAGCAGCTTAGCTGGGCAGGGGGAACCCTACGAGCAGTACTTC. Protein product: CASSLAGQGEPYEQYF.

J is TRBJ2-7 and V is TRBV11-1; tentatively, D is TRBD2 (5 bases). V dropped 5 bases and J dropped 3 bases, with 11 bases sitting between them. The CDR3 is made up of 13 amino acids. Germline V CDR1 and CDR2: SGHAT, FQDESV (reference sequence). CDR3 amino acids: CASSNGVSYEQYF. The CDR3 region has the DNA TGTGCCAGCAGCAACGGGGTCAGCTACGAGCAGTACTTC.

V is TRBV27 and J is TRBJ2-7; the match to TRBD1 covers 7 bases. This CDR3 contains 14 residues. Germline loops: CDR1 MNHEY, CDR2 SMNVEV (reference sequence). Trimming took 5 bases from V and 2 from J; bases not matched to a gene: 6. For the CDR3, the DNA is TGTGCCAGCAGTACCTGGGACAGCCCCTACGAGCAGTACTTC. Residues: CASSTWDSPYEQYF.

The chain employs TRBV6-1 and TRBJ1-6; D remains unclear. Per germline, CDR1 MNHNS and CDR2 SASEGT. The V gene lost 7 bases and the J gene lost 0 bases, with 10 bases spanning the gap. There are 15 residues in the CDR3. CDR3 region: CASTQESSYNSPLHF. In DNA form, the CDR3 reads TGTGCCAGCACCCAAGAGAGCTCCTATAATTCACCCCTCCACTTT.

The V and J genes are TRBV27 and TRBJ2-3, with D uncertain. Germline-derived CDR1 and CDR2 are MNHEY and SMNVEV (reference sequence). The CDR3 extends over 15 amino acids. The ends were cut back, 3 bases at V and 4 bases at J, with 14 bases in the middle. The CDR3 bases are TGTGCCAGCAGTTTGGGCCCGTGGTGGGCAGATACGCAGTATTTT. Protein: CASSLGPWWADTQYF.

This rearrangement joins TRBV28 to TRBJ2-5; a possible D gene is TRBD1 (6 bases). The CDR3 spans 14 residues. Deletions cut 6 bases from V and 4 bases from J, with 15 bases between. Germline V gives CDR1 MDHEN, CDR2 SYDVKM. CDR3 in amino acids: CASSTHRDGETQYF. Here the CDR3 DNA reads TGTGCCAGCAGCACACACAGGGATGGAGAGACCCAGTACTTC.

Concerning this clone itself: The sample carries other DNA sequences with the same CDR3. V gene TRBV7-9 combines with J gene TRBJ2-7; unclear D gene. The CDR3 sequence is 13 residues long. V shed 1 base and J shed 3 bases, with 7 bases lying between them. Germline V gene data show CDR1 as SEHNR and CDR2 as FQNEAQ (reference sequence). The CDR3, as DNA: TGTGCCAGCAGCTTAGATCCGAGCTACGAGCAGTACTTC. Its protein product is CASSLDPSYEQYF.

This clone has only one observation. CDR3 in amino acids: CASAVTGADNQPQHF. The CDR3 coding sequence is TGTGCTAGTGCCGTAACAGGGGCGGACAATCAGCCCCAGCATTTT. The chain links TRBV12-5 to TRBJ1-5; 7 bases align to TRBD1. CDR1 LGHNT and CDR2 FRNRAP come from the germline V gene. This CDR3 spans 15 amino acids. The V and J ends lost 7 bases and 3 bases, in that order; junction bases with no gene match: 9. Based on the CDR3 plus reference TRBV12-5 and TRBJ1-5, the full variable domain is DARVTQTPRHKVTEMGQEVTMRCQPILGHNTVFWYRQTMMQGLELLAYFRNRAPLDDSGMPKDRFSAEMPDATLATLKIQPSEPRDSAVYFCASAVTGADNQPQHFGDGTRLSIL.